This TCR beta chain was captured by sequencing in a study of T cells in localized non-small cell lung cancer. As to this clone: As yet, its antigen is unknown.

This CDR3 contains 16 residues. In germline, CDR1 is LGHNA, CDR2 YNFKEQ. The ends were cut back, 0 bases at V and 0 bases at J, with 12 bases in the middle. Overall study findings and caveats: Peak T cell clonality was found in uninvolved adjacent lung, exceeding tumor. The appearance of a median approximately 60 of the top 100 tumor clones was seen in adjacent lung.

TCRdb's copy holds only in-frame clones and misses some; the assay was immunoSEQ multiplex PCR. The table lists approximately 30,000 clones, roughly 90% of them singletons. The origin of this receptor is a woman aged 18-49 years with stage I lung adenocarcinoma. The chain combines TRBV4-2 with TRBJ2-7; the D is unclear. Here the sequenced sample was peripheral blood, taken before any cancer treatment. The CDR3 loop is CASSQDQGDSSYEQYF. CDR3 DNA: TGTGCCAGCAGCCAAGATCAAGGAGACTCCTCCTACGAGCAGTACTTC.